The 12 T cell receptor beta chains presented below share a single source sample, sequenced in a study of pediatric ulcerative colitis. Sequencing used immunoSEQ multiplex PCR; TCRdb keeps in-frame clones, though not all of them. The top ten hold 20% to 25% of the sample, which has roughly 38,000 clones, over 65% seen once. Input material: blood. The source is a girl aged 5 to 17 with moderate ulcerative colitis.

The count of this clone is one. The chain links TRBV6-4 to TRBJ2-1; perhaps TRBD2 as D (5 bases). The V and J ends lost 3 bases and 9 bases respectively, with 21 bases between them. The CDR3 loop spans 16 amino acids. Germline V gene sequence: CDR1 MRHNA, CDR2 SNTAGT. CDR3 in DNA: TGTGCCAGCAGTGAAAGAGGTGGATTATTCCGGGGTGAGCAGTTCTTC. This gives the protein CASSERGGLFRGEQFF.

This chain links TRBV27 with TRBJ2-7; 12 bases map to TRBD2. The CDR3 extends over 15 amino acids. The V and J ends lost 7 bases and 4 bases, in that order; junction bases with no gene match: 8. Germline values: CDR1 MNHEY, CDR2 SMNVEV (reference sequence). CDR3 residues: CASTLLAGGPYEQYF. The CDR3 nucleotides are TGTGCCAGCACCCTTCTAGCGGGGGGGCCGTACGAGCAGTACTTC.

This clone was recorded a few times. Other nucleotide sequences in the sample specify the same CDR3. The J gene is TRBJ2-1, the V gene TRBV7-2; 12 bases line up with TRBD2. Germline V lookup: CDR1 SGHTA, CDR2 FQGNSA. This CDR3 region has 17 residues. V trimming: 1 base; J trimming: 7 bases; junction bases outside the gene matches: 8. CDR3 DNA sequence: TGTGCCAGCAGCTTAGTTCTCCTAGCGGGGGGGCTGAATGAGCAGTTCTTC. As protein: CASSLVLLAGGLNEQFF.

This clone has just one count. The gene calls are TRBV25-1 and TRBJ2-1; 11 nucleotides agree with TRBD2. Germline CDR1 and CDR2: MGHDK and SYGVNS. J lost 8 bases, V lost 10 bases, and 13 bases had no gene match. The CDR3 is 15 amino acids. CDR3 coding DNA: TGTGCCACCGTCCCCTTAGCGGGGGGGTGGGATGAGCAGTTCTTC. Protein product: CATVPLAGGWDEQFF.

In DNA, the CDR3 is TGTGCCAGCAGTGCCCCCCAGGGTTCTTACGAGCAGTACTTC. This codes for CASSAPQGSYEQYF. V is TRBV25-1 and J is TRBJ2-7, with D perhaps TRBD1 (5 bases). CDR3 length equals 14 residues. Germline V gene sequence: CDR1 MGHDK, CDR2 SYGVNS. V was pared by 4 bases and J by 4 bases, with 14 bases between.

J is TRBJ2-7 and V is TRBV11-2, with D unclear. Trimming removed 0 bases from V and 0 bases from J, with 9 bases in between. Germline-derived CDR1 and CDR2 are SGHAT and FQNNGV. The CDR3 covers 15 residues. Here the CDR3 DNA reads TGTGCCAGCAGCTTAGACGCGGCTCACTCCTACGAGCAGTACTTC. Amino acid sequence: CASSLDAAHSYEQYF.

In nucleotides, the CDR3 is TGTGCCTGGGACAGGCTAAACACCGGGGAGCTGTTTTTT. This sequence encodes CAWDRLNTGELFF. The V and J genes are TRBV30 and TRBJ2-2, with D maybe TRBD1 (6 bases). This CDR3 spans 13 amino acids. Trimming took 5 bases from V and 2 from J, leaving 9 bases between them. Germline CDR1 reads GTSNPN; CDR2 reads SVGIG (reference sequence).

The chain couples TRBV25-1 to TRBJ2-3, with 9 bases identical to TRBD2. The junction had 2 bases not matched to a gene; V was cut back by 4 bases and J by 12 bases. Germline CDR1 and CDR2: MGHDK and SYGVNS. This CDR3 is built from 11 residues. The CDR3 sequence is CASSVSGRQYF. The CDR3 DNA reads as TGTGCCAGCAGTGTTAGCGGGAGACAGTATTTT.

This chain connects TRBV20-1 to TRBJ1-4, with D unclear. V lost 7 bases, J lost 7 bases, and 10 bases lay in between. Germline assignment: CDR1 DFQATT and CDR2 SNEGSKA (reference sequence). There are 11 residues in the CDR3. CDR3: CSGKSGEKLFF. The CDR3 DNA is TGCAGTGGCAAGTCCGGTGAAAAACTGTTTTTT.

This clone appeared a few times. The V and J genes are TRBV19 and TRBJ2-7; maybe TRBD2 (6 bases). The germline V gene encodes CDR1 LNHDA and CDR2 SQIVND (reference sequence). This CDR3 has 11 residues. Trimming removed 8 bases at V and 6 bases at J, with 11 bases between. For the CDR3, the DNA is TGTGCCAGTCGGGGGTTCGGCGAGCAGTACTTC. Protein product: CASRGFGEQYF.

This clone has just one count. The chain carries TRBV5-6 and TRBJ1-2, with a possible D match to TRBD1 (6 bases). Deletions cut 4 bases from V and 5 bases from J, with 18 bases between. CDR1 and CDR2 (germline): SGHDT, YYEEEE. This CDR3 spans 15 amino acids. CDR3 protein: CASSTEGGRVYGYTF. CDR3 DNA: TGTGCCAGCAGCACGGAGGGGGGGCGTGTGTATGGCTACACCTTC.

The J gene is TRBJ1-1, the V gene TRBV6-5; weak D call: TRBD1 (6 bases). Trimming cost V 0 bases and J 4 bases, with 6 bases left between them. CDR3 length equals 13 residues. The germline V gene encodes CDR1 MNHEY and CDR2 SVGAGI. For the CDR3, the DNA is TGTGCCAGCAGTTACTCAGGGGGCACTGAAGCTTTCTTT. Its protein product is CASSYSGGTEAFF.